The present TCR beta chain was sequenced within a study of T-cell reconstitution after alpha-beta-depleted transplantation in children. This clonotype was counted between two and nine times. Germline lookup yields CDR1 KGHDR and CDR2 SFDVKD. The V end was cut by 5 bases, the J end by 1 base, with 10 bases between. CDR3 length: 14 residues. Preparation of the TCRbeta library used unique molecular identifiers. TCRdb processed the PCR reads anew with MiXCR; each CDR3 protein has one entry. The table has hundreds of thousands of distinct CDR3 sequences, approximately 15% seen once. This TCR was sampled from a human donor who donated a stem cell graft to a child with acute myeloid leukemia. The V gene is TRBV24-1, the J gene TRBJ1-2; D not certain. Source: PBMCs from the stem cell graft donor, taken from the stem cell graft. The DNA of the CDR3 is TGTGCCACCAGTGTGACCGGGATTAACTATGGCTACACCTTC. It translates to CATSVTGINYGYTF.